This T cell receptor (beta chain) was profiled in a study of metastatic and nonmetastatic thyroid tumors. Looking at the study overall: Malignant thyroid and benign thyroid patients provided blood and tumor or nodule tissue whose repertoires were compared. Study-level results: Patients with malignant thyroid tumors reportedly had significantly higher TCR beta diversity than those with benign nodules, in blood and tumor.

With V trimmed by 10 bases and J by 2 bases, 8 bases remained unmatched. Per the germline V gene, CDR1 is MNHEY and CDR2 is SVGEGT. The CDR3 runs to 14 residues. This clone is labeled as medium-sized (0.01 to 0.1%). Its specificity is unknown. Treatment of any kind had been given to no patient before thyroid surgery. Authors' methods: Differences in CDR3 between clinicopathological groups were drawn on to build a classifier intended to discriminate distant-metastatic papillary thyroid cancer patients. TCRdb re-analyzed the PCR reads through MiXCR. These V and J calls rely on TCRdb rather than the paper's analysis. The sample yields fewer than 12,000 clones, over 25% seen once.

The receptor's source is a male donor with papillary thyroid cancer or a benign thyroid nodule (not recorded which). Some clones in this sample may be carry-over from other donors' samples. Sequenced sample: tumor tissue. The rearrangement links TRBV6-2 or TRBV6-3 to TRBJ2-7, with 10 bases identical to TRBD2. CDR3 nucleotides: TGTGCCACGGTGAGCGGGAGGGTCACCTACGAGCAGTACTTC. Its protein product is CATVSGRVTYEQYF.